Listed here is a single T cell receptor beta chain. What it recognizes is unknown. The CDR3 is 15 residues long. V lost 5 bases, J lost 5 bases, and 10 bases stayed unmatched. CDR1 is SGHRS, CDR2 YFSETQ, per germline. The sample originates from a study of chemoradiotherapy in HPV16-positive cancers. Method: immunoSEQ multiplex PCR; TCRdb's copy keeps in-frame clones and lacks some. The table includes roughly 3,000 clones, around 89% detected once. Whole-study findings and limits: Candidate HPV-specific clones and E7-related TCR motifs grew in tumor during treatment. For HPV16-positive patients, expanding HPV-responsive T cells associated with longer recurrence-free survival.

The sample here was tumor tissue, taken from a patient who underwent chemoradiotherapy. The receptor's source is a human donor with HPV-associated anogenital cancer. The chain employs TRBV5-1 and TRBJ2-1; TRBD2 agrees at 7 bases. This CDR3 reads CASRRGSGNDNEQFF. In DNA form, the CDR3 reads TGCGCCAGCAGAAGAGGGAGCGGGAATGACAATGAGCAGTTCTTC.